One sample yielded the 25 T cell receptor beta chains listed below, sequenced in a study of T-cell memory formation after mild COVID-19 listed by TCRdb under 2021. Libraries were prepared through 5' RACE. TCRdb names Illumina NovaSeq 6000 as the instrument used. TCRdb trimmed the raw reads at Q25, called clones with MiXCR and kept productive beta chains. Every CDR3 protein is listed once, alongside the most common genes and DNA of its rows. Across this sample there are around 250,000 distinct CDR3 sequences, with about a sixth seen only once. 22% of the sample lies in the top ten. Sequenced material: PBMCs or a T cell subset sorted from them (not recorded which). The source of these receptors is a man aged 18 to 30 who had mild COVID-19 (a few samples of this study predate the infection). The sample titles of this study are shuffled in the database, so cell type and time point are left out; the donor was told from shared clones.

The rearrangement uses TRBV19 and TRBJ1-4; possibly TRBD1 for D (5 bases). Per germline, CDR1 LNHDA and CDR2 SQIVND (reference sequence). V was shortened by 7 bases and J by 8 bases, with 20 bases between the two germline ends. The CDR3 covers 15 residues. CDR3 in DNA: TGTGCCAGTAACCCCGTATGGGAGGGGCGAGAAAAACTGTTTTTT. Translation: CASNPVWEGREKLFF.

The chain joins TRBV24-1 to TRBJ2-1; either TRBD1 or TRBD2 may fit D (6 bases each). V was clipped by 4 bases and J by 4 bases, with 10 bases between them. Germline CDR1 reads KGHDR; CDR2 reads SFDVKD. The CDR3 length is 14 residues. Here the CDR3 DNA reads TGTGCCACCAGTGAAGGGGGGCTGTACAATGAGCAGTTCTTC. Its protein is CATSEGGLYNEQFF.

In this sample, this clonotype turned up a few times. The chain has TRBV21-1 and TRBJ2-5. TRBV21-1 is a recognized pseudogene. CDR3 length: 14 residues. The CDR3 bases are TGTGCCAGCAGCCAAAGAGGGTTTTGGGAGACCCAGTACTTC. It specifies CASSQRGFWETQYF.

This clonotype was detected only a few times. The rearrangement joins TRBV7-2 to TRBJ1-2; TRBD1 is a possible D gene (6 bases). Germline V lookup: CDR1 SGHTA, CDR2 FQGNSA. V lost 0 bases and J 7 bases, leaving 15 bases between the germline ends. The CDR3 is 15 amino acids. For the CDR3, the DNA is TGTGCCAGCAGCTTAGCGTCACAGGGTTGGGGTGGCTACACCTTC. It yields the protein CASSLASQGWGGYTF. The complete variable domain, with remaining parts taken from reference TRBV7-2 and TRBJ1-2, reads GAGVSQSPSNKVTEKGKDVELRCDPISGHTALYWYRQSLGQGLEFLIYFQGNSAPDKSGLPSDRFSAERTGGSVSTLTIQRTQQEDSAVYLCASSLASQGWGGYTFGSGTRLTVV.

The sample holds a few counts of this clonotype. The chain combines TRBV11-2 with TRBJ1-2; D is ambiguous. Trimming removed 6 bases at V and 2 bases at J, with 13 bases between. The germline CDR1 and CDR2 sequences are SGHAT and FQNNGV. The CDR3 sequence is 14 residues long. As DNA, the CDR3 is TGTGCCAGCAGTCGGAGTTCTGCGAACTATGGCTACACCTTC. It encodes CASSRSSANYGYTF.

The rearrangement links TRBV20-1 to TRBJ1-1, with TRBD1 identical over 10 bases. With V trimmed by 5 bases and J by 5 bases, 8 bases remained unmatched. CDR1 and CDR2 from the germline V gene are DFQATT and SNEGSKA (reference sequence). This CDR3 is 14 amino acids long. The CDR3 sequence is CSADRTGGRTEAFF. Here the CDR3 DNA reads TGCAGTGCTGACCGGACAGGGGGTCGGACTGAAGCTTTCTTT.

The chain combines TRBV6-2 or TRBV6-3 with TRBJ1-2; TRBD1 is a possible D gene (5 bases). V lost 4 bases, J lost 4 bases, and 13 bases lay in between. The CDR3 is 14 residues long. CDR1 is MNHEY and CDR2 is SVGEGT in the germline V gene. CDR3 residues: CASSLRTGRYGYTF. CDR3 bases: TGTGCCAGCAGTTTACGGACGGGACGCTATGGCTACACCTTC.

The genes are TRBV11-2 and TRBJ1-6; D not certain. V was cut by 5 bases and J by 10 bases, with 12 bases left in between. The CDR3 spans 13 residues. CDR1 and CDR2 from the germline V gene are SGHAT and FQNNGV. CDR3 sequence: CASSPAWGSPLHF. CDR3 nucleotides: TGTGCCAGCAGCCCGGCCTGGGGATCACCCCTCCACTTT.

This clonotype was observed a handful of times. J is TRBJ1-5 and V is TRBV5-5, with TRBD1 matching over 9 bases. With V trimmed by 5 bases and J by 2 bases, 5 bases remained unmatched. CDR1 is SGHKS and CDR2 is YYEKEE in the germline V gene (reference sequence). This CDR3 has 15 residues. The CDR3 spells CASRPGTGRNQPQHF. As DNA, the CDR3 is TGTGCCAGCAGACCCGGGACAGGGCGCAATCAGCCCCAGCATTTT.

This clonotype was recorded many times. This chain connects TRBV10-3 to TRBJ2-3; D uncertain. The CDR3 covers 16 residues. Germline V gene data show CDR1 as ENHRY and CDR2 as SYGVKD. V was cut by 0 bases and J by 1 base, with 11 bases left in between. The chain's CDR3 is CAISESQGFGTDTQYF. DNA for the CDR3: TGTGCCATCAGTGAGTCCCAAGGATTTGGCACAGATACGCAGTATTTT.

The chain employs TRBV5-5 and TRBJ2-3; D not resolved. In germline, CDR1 is SGHKS, CDR2 YYEKEE (reference sequence). Trimming took 2 bases from V and 4 from J, leaving 5 bases between them. The CDR3 is made up of 12 amino acids. CDR3 nucleotides: TGTGCCAGCAGCTTTCCAGCAGATACGCAGTATTTT. It specifies CASSFPADTQYF.

The V gene is TRBV12-3 or TRBV12-4, the J gene TRBJ1-2; possible D gene TRBD1, 5 bases. Trimming pared 5 bases from V and 7 bases from J, leaving 17 bases between. This CDR3 contains 14 residues. The CDR3 nucleotides are TGTGCCAGCAGTGGTCAGGGCGGGCGGGGTGGCTACACCTTC. This gives the protein CASSGQGGRGGYTF.

The CDR3 coding sequence is TGTGCCAGCAGCTTAAGGGCTGGGGAATACAATGAGCAGTTCTTC. Amino acid sequence: CASSLRAGEYNEQFF. The genes are TRBV7-2 and TRBJ2-1, with D unclear. V dropped 2 bases and J dropped 4 bases, with 12 bases sitting between them. Germline CDR1 and CDR2: SGHTA and FQGNSA. This CDR3 has 15 amino acids. Looking up the rest from reference TRBV7-2 and TRBJ2-1 gives the full variable domain: GAGVSQSPSNKVTEKGKDVELRCDPISGHTALYWYRQSLGQGLEFLIYFQGNSAPDKSGLPSDRFSAERTGGSVSTLTIQRTQQEDSAVYLCASSLRAGEYNEQFFGPGTRLTVL.

The chain links TRBV6-2 or TRBV6-3 to TRBJ2-4, with D perhaps given as TRBD1 or TRBD2 (5 bases each). Deletions cut 4 bases from V and 3 bases from J, with 16 bases between. This CDR3 spans 16 amino acids. The germline gives CDR1 MNHEY, CDR2 SVGEGT. The CDR3 loop reads CASSSPSRVGKNIQYF. The CDR3 coding sequence is TGTGCCAGCAGTTCCCCTAGCAGGGTCGGCAAAAACATTCAGTACTTC.

The chain recombines TRBV11-2 with TRBJ1-1; 8 nucleotides match TRBD1. The CDR3 is made up of 16 amino acids. Germline V lookup: CDR1 SGHAT, CDR2 FQNNGV. The ends lost 4 bases at V and 4 bases at J; junction bases unmatched: 11. The CDR3 bases are TGTGCCAGCAGCTCAACTGGGCAGGGGGCAATCACTGAAGCTTTCTTT. Translation: CASSSTGQGAITEAFF.

V is TRBV11-2 and J is TRBJ2-4; D gene ambiguous. The V gene lost 5 bases and the J gene lost 1 base, with 12 bases spanning the gap. The CDR3 covers 15 residues. CDR1 and CDR2 (germline): SGHAT, FQNNGV. CDR3 loop: CASSPSLGAKNIQYF. CDR3 nucleotide sequence: TGTGCCAGCAGCCCATCCCTGGGGGCCAAAAACATTCAGTACTTC. Full variable domain (outside the CDR3, taken from reference TRBV11-2 and TRBJ2-4): EAGVAQSPRYKIIEKRQSVAFWCNPISGHATLYWYQQILGQGPKLLIQFQNNGVVDDSQLPKDRFSAERLKGVDSTLKIQPAKLEDSAVYLCASSPSLGAKNIQYFGAGTRLSVL.

In this sample, this clonotype turned up a few times. The DNA of the CDR3 is TGTGCCAGCAGCTTAGAGCGGGGGGCCTACTACGAGCAGTACGTC. Translating gives CASSLERGAYYEQYV. This chain uses TRBV11-2 with TRBJ2-7; 8 bases map to TRBD2. Germline loops: CDR1 SGHAT, CDR2 FQNNGV. The CDR3 runs to 15 residues. The V segment lost 0 bases and the J segment 3 bases; nucleotides outside the gene matches: 4.

This clonotype occurred a few times. The chain has TRBV18 and TRBJ2-3; the D gene is possibly TRBD2 (5 bases). V lost 1 base and J lost 6, with 8 bases in between. The germline CDR1 and CDR2 sequences are KGHSH and LQKENI. This CDR3 comprises 13 residues. CDR3 sequence reads: CASSPLASDTQYF. In DNA, the CDR3 is TGTGCCAGCTCACCACTAGCGTCGGATACGCAGTATTTT.

The chain joins TRBV7-3 to TRBJ1-2, with D maybe TRBD1 (6 bases). The CDR3 is 14 amino acids. Germline assignment: CDR1 SGHTA and CDR2 FQGTGA. Trimming removed 1 base from V and 8 bases from J, with 14 bases in between. The CDR3 protein is CASSLNSGTNGYTF. CDR3 coding DNA: TGTGCCAGCAGCTTAAATTCGGGGACAAACGGCTACACCTTC.

The genes are TRBV6-6 and TRBJ2-7; no definite D call. Germline V lookup: CDR1 MNHNY, CDR2 SVGAGI (reference sequence). V lost 7 bases, J lost 7 bases, and 17 bases lay in between. This CDR3 comprises 13 residues. In nucleotides, the CDR3 is TGTGCCAGCAACCCCACGTGGGCGAGGGAGCAGTACGTC. It codes for CASNPTWAREQYV.

The gene calls are TRBV18 and TRBJ2-1; D gene ambiguous. Trimming left V 3 bases short and J 4 bases short, with 7 bases between. Germline values: CDR1 KGHSH, CDR2 LQKENI. CDR3 length equals 13 residues. The CDR3 region has the DNA TGTGCCAGCTCACCGTCAGCTTACAATGAGCAGTTCTTC. Translated, it gives CASSPSAYNEQFF.

V gene TRBV9 combines with J gene TRBJ2-2, with TRBD2 matching 14 bases. Germline loops: CDR1 SGDLS, CDR2 YYNGEE. The junction had 3 bases not matched to a gene; V was cut back by 0 bases and J by 2 bases. This CDR3 region has 18 residues. DNA of the CDR3: TGTGCCAGCAGCGTAGGTGGGACTAGCGGGGGCAACACCGGGGAGCTGTTTTTT. Amino acid sequence: CASSVGGTSGGNTGELFF.

This clonotype turned up a few times. CDR3 sequence reads: CASSRPGLAGQETQYF. Here the CDR3 DNA reads TGTGCCAGCAGCAGGCCAGGGTTAGCAGGCCAAGAGACCCAGTACTTC. This chain links TRBV7-2 with TRBJ2-5; tentative D call: TRBD1 (5 bases). This CDR3 has 16 residues. Germline V lookup: CDR1 SGHTA, CDR2 FQGNSA. The V gene lost 5 bases and the J gene lost 1 base, with 17 bases spanning the gap.

There are a few counts of this clonotype. This chain joins TRBV3-1 and TRBJ2-2; D is tentatively TRBD1 or TRBD2 (6 bases each). The CDR3 is 14 residues long. V lost 1 base and J lost 7, with 10 bases in between. Germline assignment: CDR1 LGHDT and CDR2 YNNKEL (reference sequence). CDR3 nucleotides: TGTGCCAGCAGCCAAGGGGGGGCCGTCGGGGAGCTGTTTTTT. This encodes CASSQGGAVGELFF.

The genes are TRBV20-1 and TRBJ1-1; D remains ambiguous. With 7 bases removed from V and 5 bases from J, the gap between germline ends came to 11 bases. CDR1 is DFQATT and CDR2 is SNEGSKA in the germline V gene (reference sequence). CDR3 length: 11 residues. The CDR3 sequence: CSGFGFTEAFF. In nucleotides, the CDR3 is TGCAGTGGATTTGGATTTACTGAAGCTTTCTTT.